This T cell receptor (beta chain) stems from a study of T-cell reconstitution after alpha-beta-depleted transplantation in children (dated by TCRdb to 2016 to 2017). Regarding the complete study: Using TCR repertoire profiling, the study quantitatively followed how T-cell immune reconstitution unfolded in children after TCRalphabeta/CD19-depleted allogeneic hematopoietic cell transplantation.

The sample holds many counts of this clonotype. Its antigen has not been determined. No much larger clone exists at a distance of one base, and base qualities are not known. The method behind the library was PCR. TCRdb names Illumina HiSeq 2500 as the instrument used. TCR library preparation used molecular barcoding, with unique molecular identifiers applied to normalize quantification of the TCRbeta repertoire. TCRdb reprocessing: public reads trimmed at Q25 with fastp, clones called with MiXCR, in-frame beta chains kept. One record per CDR3 amino acid sequence lists the most common genes and DNA. The sample table contains around 200,000 distinct CDR3 sequences; only one count was recorded for about 6.8% of them. Jointly, the top ten make up 3% to 3.5% of the sample. Specimen: PBMCs from the stem cell graft donor, collected from the stem cell graft. The receptor comes from a human donor who donated a stem cell graft to a child with Wiskott-Aldrich syndrome.

The CDR3 here reads CSARKAKAYDNEQFF. The DNA sequence reads TGCAGTGCTAGGAAAGCTAAAGCCTACGACAATGAGCAGTTCTTC. The V gene is TRBV20-1 and the J gene is TRBJ2-1; too little of a D gene remains to name it. According to the germline V gene (reference sequence), CDR1 reads DFQATT and CDR2 reads SNEGSKA. Relative to germline, V is 3 bases shorter and J is 5 bases shorter, with 17 bases between their ends. The CDR3, cysteine through phenylalanine, is 15 amino acids long. Only the CDR3 portion is preserved as DNA: 45 bases, with reading frame beginning at the first base.